This TCR beta chain was identified during a study of T cell responses to AZD1222 COVID-19 vaccine (dated by TCRdb to the early 2020s). Study-level background: A total of just over 230 trial participants underwent TCR sequencing, of whom about 200 had received two doses of AZD1222 and roughly 26 had received two doses of the MenACWY control vaccine. Trial participants were enrolled by age into 18-55, 56-69 and 70-plus year subgroups, with roughly 150, 30 and 60 TCR-sequenced participants respectively.

A remark on this clone: Its antigen target is currently unknown. Base-call qualities are not available, and no considerably larger clone is one nucleotide away.

There are 15 amino acids in the CDR3, from cysteine to phenylalanine inclusive. Only the CDR3 region is kept as DNA, spanning 45 bases read in frame from base 1. After removal of 5 bases from V and 4 bases from J, the junction retains 6 bases not matched to a gene. CDR1 and CDR2 are read off the germline V gene as SGHVS and FQNEAQ. Overall results and qualifications from the work: Reportedly, almost half of the unique spike-specific TCRs recognized epitopes lying outside the regions that are mutated in the B.1.351 and B.1.1.7 variants. Most participants were white British and females outnumbered males, and the authors suggested that clonal diversity may have been underestimated. The 56-69-year group was small, and its depth increase did not reach significance, likely because of low power. Spike-specific TCR breadth and depth rose significantly after two AZD1222 doses compared with day 0 and with MenACWY recipients. No day 14 peak-response samples were available, so repertoires were characterized only after the peak T cell response. Vaccine-associated CD4 TCRs spanned the whole spike protein, with dominant responses in regions 160-218 and 743-854. Conclusions about previously exposed vaccinees are limited, since just five or six AZD1222 recipients were seropositive for SARS-CoV-2 at baseline.

The time point tag for this specimen amounts to: about 28 days (+/-7) after the second vaccine dose. AZD1222 recipients with second doses at about 4 weeks or about 12 weeks were pooled, because spike-specific TCR depth and breadth did not differ between schedules. Vaccinee samples came from UK trials COV001 and COV002, including a single-blind randomized controlled phase 2/3 trial of AZD1222 (ChAdOx1 nCoV-19) in healthy adults. For TCRbeta chain sequencing, PBMC samples from trial participants were taken at day 0 and at day 28 after the second dose. The CDR3 regions of human TCRbeta chains were subjected to immunosequencing. Concerning the study's data processing: Repertoire TCRs were matched against a reference library of SARS-CoV-2-specific TCRs generated with the MIRA antigen-specificity platform. Breadth was defined as the fraction of unique TCRs that were SARS-CoV-2-associated. Depth was defined as the fraction of total T cells that were SARS-CoV-2-associated. Each spike-specific TCR was assigned to its reactive spike region and to a CD4 or CD8 class using the MIRA data. Log10-transformed breadth and depth values were compared by one-way ANOVA with Sidak's multiple comparisons tests. This immuneACCESS table, as held by TCRdb, lists in-frame sequences with V and J called but not all clones. Of the missing ones, under half trace to an unresolved V gene in checked studies; the others have no known cause. The D gene and trimming were derived from the DNA, and the V and J assignments and clone size from that table. The sample table shows roughly 270,000 clones, and 85% to 95% are seen once. 0.55% of the sample is held by the ten biggest clonotypes.

The source material was peripheral blood, sampled 28 days after the second AZD1222 dose. The sequence links TRBV7-8 to TRBJ1-2; 11 of the junction bases match TRBD1. This clonotype was sampled from an adult who received the AZD1222 COVID-19 vaccine. The CDR3 here reads CASSAGQGAGYGYTF. The DNA reads as follows: TGTGCCAGCAGCGCTGGACAGGGGGCGGGCTATGGCTACACCTTC.